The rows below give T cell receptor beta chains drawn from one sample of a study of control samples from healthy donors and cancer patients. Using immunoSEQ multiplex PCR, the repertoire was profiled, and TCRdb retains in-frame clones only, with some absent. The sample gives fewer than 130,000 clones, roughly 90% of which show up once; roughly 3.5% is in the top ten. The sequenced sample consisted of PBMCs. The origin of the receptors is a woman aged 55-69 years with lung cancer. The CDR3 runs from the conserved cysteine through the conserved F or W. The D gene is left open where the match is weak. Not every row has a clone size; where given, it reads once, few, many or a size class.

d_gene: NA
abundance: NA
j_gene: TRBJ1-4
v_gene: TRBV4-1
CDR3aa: CASSQDQGTVQKLFF
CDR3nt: TGCGCCAGCAGCCAAGACCAGGGTACGGTGCAAAAACTGTTTTTT

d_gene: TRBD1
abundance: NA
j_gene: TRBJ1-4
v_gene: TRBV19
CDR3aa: CASSIPTGANEKLFF
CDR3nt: TGTGCCAGTAGTATTCCGACAGGGGCCAATGAAAAACTGTTTTTT

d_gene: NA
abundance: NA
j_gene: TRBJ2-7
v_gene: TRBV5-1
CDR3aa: CASSLSGRPYEQYF
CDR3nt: TGCGCCAGCAGCTTGTCCGGCCGGCCCTACGAGCAGTACTTC

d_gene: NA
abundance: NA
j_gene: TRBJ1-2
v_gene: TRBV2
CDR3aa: CASSEAEAASFYGYTF
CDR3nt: TGTGCCAGCAGTGAAGCGGAGGCGGCTTCTTTCTATGGCTACACCTTC

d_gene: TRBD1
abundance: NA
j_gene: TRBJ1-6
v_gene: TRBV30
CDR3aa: CAWSGQGRSPLHF
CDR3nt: TGTGCCTGGAGCGGACAGGGGAGGTCACCCCTCCACTTT

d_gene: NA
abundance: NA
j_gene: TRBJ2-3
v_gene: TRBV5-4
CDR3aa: CASRIDPASTDTQYF
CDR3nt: TGTGCCAGCAGAATCGATCCGGCTAGCACAGATACGCAGTATTTT

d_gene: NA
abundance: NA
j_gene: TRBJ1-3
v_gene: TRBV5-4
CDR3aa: CASSSDGASGNTIYF
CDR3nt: TGTGCCAGCAGCTCGGACGGAGCCTCTGGAAACACCATATATTTT

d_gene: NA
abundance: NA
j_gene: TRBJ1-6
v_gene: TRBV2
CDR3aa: CASSLAGTLSSPLHF
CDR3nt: TGTGCCAGCAGTCTCGCCGGGACATTAAGTTCACCCCTCCACTTT

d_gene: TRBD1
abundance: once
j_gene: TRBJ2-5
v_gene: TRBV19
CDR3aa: CASSILPGTGFGETQYF
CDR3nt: TGTGCCAGTAGTATCCTTCCTGGGACAGGGTTTGGAGAGACCCAGTACTTC

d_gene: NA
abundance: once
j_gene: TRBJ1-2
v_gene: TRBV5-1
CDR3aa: CASSLTGTYGYTF
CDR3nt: TGCGCCAGCAGCTTGACAGGGACCTATGGCTACACCTTC

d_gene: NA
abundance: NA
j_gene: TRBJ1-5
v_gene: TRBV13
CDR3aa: CASSLSGTPNQPQHF
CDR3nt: TGTGCCAGCAGCTTGTCCGGGACACCCAATCAGCCCCAGCATTTT

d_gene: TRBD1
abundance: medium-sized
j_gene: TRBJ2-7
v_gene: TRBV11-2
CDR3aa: CASSPGTGENEQYF
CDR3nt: TGTGCCAGCAGCCCGGGGACAGGGGAAAACGAGCAGTACTTC

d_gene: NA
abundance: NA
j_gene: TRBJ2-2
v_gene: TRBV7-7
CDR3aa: CASSLGQNTGELFF
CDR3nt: TGTGCTAGCAGCTTGGGACAGAACACCGGGGAGCTGTTTTTT

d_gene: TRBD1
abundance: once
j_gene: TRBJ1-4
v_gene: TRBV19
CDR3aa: CASSRSTGQGANEKLFF
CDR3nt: TGTGCCAGTAGTAGATCAACTGGACAGGGGGCTAATGAAAAACTGTTTTTT

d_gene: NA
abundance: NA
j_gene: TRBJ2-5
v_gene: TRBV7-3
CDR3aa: CASSLTSSGTQYF
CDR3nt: TGTGCCAGCAGCTTAACCAGCTCGGGGACCCAGTACTTC

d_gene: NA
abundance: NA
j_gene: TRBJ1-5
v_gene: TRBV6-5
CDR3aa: CASSLPGNNQPQHF
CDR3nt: TGTGCCAGCAGCCTCCCGGGGAACAATCAGCCCCAGCATTTT

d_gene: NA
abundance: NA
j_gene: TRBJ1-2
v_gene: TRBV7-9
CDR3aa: CASSLFTF
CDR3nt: TGTGCCAGCAGCTTATTCACCTTC

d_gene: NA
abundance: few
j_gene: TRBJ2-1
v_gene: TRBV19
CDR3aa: CASSQTQENEQFF
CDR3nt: TGTGCCAGTAGCCAAACCCAGGAGAATGAGCAGTTCTTC

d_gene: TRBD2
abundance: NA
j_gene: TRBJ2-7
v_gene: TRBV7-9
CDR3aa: CASSPKWTSGSSRYEQYF
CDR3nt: TGTGCCAGCAGCCCTAAATGGACTAGCGGGAGTTCTCGTTACGAGCAGTACTTC

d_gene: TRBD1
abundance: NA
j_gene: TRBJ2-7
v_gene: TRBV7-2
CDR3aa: CASSSRTGIYDEQYF
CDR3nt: TGTGCCAGCAGCTCAAGGACAGGGATTTATGACGAGCAGTACTTC

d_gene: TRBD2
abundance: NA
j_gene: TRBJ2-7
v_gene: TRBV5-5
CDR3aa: CASSPGLAGNYEQYF
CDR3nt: TGTGCCAGCAGCCCAGGACTAGCGGGAAACTACGAGCAGTACTTC

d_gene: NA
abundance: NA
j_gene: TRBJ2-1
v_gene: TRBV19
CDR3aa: CASSLEGPGFEQFF
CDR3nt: TGTGCCAGTAGCTTGGAGGGGCCGGGATTTGAGCAGTTCTTC

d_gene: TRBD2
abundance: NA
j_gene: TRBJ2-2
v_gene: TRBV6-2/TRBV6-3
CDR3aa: CASSYHGLANTGELFF
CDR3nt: TGTGCCAGCAGTTACCACGGACTAGCTAACACCGGGGAGCTGTTTTTT

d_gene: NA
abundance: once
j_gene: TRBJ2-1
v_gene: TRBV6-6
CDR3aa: CASSVNNEQFF
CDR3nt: TGTGCCAGCAGCGTTAACAATGAGCAGTTCTTC

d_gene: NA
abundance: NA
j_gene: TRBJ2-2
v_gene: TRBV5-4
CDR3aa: CASSLGSPRNTGELFF
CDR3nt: TGTGCCAGCAGCTTGGGTAGCCCCCGGAACACCGGGGAGCTGTTTTTT

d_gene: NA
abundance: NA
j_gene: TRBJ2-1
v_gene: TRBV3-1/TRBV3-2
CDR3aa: CASSQDLANNEQFF
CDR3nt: TGTGCCAGCAGCCAAGACCTAGCGAACAATGAGCAGTTCTTC

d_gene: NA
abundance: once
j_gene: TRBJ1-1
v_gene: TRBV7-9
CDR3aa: CASSRYRDYHTEAFF
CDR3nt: TGTGCCAGCAGCCGCTACAGGGATTATCACACTGAAGCTTTCTTT

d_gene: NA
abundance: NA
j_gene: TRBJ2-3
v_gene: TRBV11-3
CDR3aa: CASSPGLATSTDTQYF
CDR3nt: TGTGCCAGCAGCCCCGGCCTAGCTACTAGCACAGATACGCAGTATTTT

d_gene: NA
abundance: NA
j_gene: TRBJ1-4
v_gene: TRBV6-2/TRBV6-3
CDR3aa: CASSYRGTLEKLFF
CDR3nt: TGTGCCAGCAGTTACAGGGGAACTCTTGAAAAACTGTTTTTT

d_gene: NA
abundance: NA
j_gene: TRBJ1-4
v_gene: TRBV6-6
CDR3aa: CASRTNEKLFF
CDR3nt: TGTGCCAGCAGGACTAATGAAAAACTGTTTTTT

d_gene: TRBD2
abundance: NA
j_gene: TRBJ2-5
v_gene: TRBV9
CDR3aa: CASSVAGGAGETQYF
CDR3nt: TGTGCCAGCAGCGTAGCGGGGGGGGCGGGGGAGACCCAGTACTTC

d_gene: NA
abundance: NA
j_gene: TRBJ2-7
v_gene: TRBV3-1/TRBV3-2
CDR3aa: CASSHTGTANEQYF
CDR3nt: TGTGCCAGCAGCCATACCGGGACGGCCAACGAGCAGTACTTC

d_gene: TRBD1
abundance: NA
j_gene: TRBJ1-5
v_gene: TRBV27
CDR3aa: CASADRGLGQPQHF
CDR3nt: TGTGCCAGCGCTGACAGGGGGCTTGGTCAGCCCCAGCATTTT

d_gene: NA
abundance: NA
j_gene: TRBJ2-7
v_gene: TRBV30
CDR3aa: CAWRRTGTYEQYF
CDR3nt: TGTGCCTGGAGAAGGACGGGGACCTACGAGCAGTACTTC

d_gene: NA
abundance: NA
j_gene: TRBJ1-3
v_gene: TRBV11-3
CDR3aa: CASSSFGLLPTGNTIYF
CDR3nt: TGTGCCAGCAGCTCCTTCGGTCTCCTCCCAACTGGAAACACCATATATTTT

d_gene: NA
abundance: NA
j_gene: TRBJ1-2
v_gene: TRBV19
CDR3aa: CASSPPGGGYGYTF
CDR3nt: TGTGCCAGTAGTCCACCGGGGGGAGGCTATGGCTACACCTTC

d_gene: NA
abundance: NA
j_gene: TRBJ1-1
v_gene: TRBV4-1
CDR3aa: CASSQPLTRNTEAFF
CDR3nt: TGCGCCAGCAGCCAACCACTGACAAGGAACACTGAAGCTTTCTTT

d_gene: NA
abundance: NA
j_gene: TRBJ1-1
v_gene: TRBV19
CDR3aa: CASMKVSTEAFF
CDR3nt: TGTGCCAGTATGAAGGTGAGCACTGAAGCTTTCTTT

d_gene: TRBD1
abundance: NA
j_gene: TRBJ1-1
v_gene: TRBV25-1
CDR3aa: CASSPLDRESTEAFF
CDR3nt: TGTGCCAGCAGTCCCTTAGACAGGGAGAGCACTGAAGCTTTCTTT

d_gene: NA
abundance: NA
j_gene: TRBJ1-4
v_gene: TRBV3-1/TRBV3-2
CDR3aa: CASSQRGAQEKLFF
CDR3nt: TGTGCCAGCAGCCAAAGAGGGGCGCAAGAAAAACTGTTTTTT

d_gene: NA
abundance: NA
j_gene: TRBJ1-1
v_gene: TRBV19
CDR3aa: CASSTDRENTEAFF
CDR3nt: TGTGCCAGTAGTACGGACAGAGAGAACACTGAAGCTTTCTTT

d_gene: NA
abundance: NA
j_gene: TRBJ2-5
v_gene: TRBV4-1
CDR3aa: CASRQGWGRQETQYF
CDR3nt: TGCGCCAGCAGACAGGGCTGGGGGCGCCAAGAGACCCAGTACTTC

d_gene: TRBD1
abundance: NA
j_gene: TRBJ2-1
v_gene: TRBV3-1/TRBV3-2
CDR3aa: CASSQGQGPYNEQFF
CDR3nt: TGTGCCAGCAGCCAAGGACAGGGCCCCTACAATGAGCAGTTCTTC

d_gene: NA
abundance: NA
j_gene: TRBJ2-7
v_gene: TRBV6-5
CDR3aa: CASSSLGGNSYEQYF
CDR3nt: TGTGCCAGCAGTTCCCTCGGAGGGAACTCCTACGAGCAGTACTTC

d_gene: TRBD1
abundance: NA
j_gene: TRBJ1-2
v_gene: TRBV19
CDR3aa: CASSIVGDRGYTF
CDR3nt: TGTGCCAGTAGTATAGTCGGGGACAGGGGCTACACCTTC

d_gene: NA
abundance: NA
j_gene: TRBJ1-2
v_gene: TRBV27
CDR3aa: CASSFDGSYGYTF
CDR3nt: TGTGCCAGCAGTTTCGACGGGAGCTATGGCTACACCTTC

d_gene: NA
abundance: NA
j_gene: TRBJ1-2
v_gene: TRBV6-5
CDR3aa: CASRRGSGYTF
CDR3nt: TGTGCCAGCAGGCGAGGGAGTGGCTACACCTTC

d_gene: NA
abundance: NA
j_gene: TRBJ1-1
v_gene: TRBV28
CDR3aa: CASSLQGPRRDTEAFF
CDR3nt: TGTGCCAGCAGTTTACAGGGCCCTCGGAGGGACACTGAAGCTTTCTTT

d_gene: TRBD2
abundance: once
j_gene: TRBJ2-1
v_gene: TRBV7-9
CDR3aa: CASSLGLADWRNQFF
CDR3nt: TGTGCCAGCAGCTTGGGCCTAGCGGATTGGAGGAACCAGTTCTTC

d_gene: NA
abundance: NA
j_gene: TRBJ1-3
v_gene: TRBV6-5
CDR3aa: CASRPPGNTIYF
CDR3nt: TGTGCCAGCAGACCCCCTGGAAACACCATATATTTT

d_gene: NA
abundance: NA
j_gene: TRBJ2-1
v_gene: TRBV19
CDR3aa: CASSNRIFLLYNEQFF
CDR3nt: TGTGCCAGTAGCAACCGGATCTTCCTCCTCTACAATGAGCAGTTCTTC

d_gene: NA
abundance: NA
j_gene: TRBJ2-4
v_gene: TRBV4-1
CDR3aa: CASSQVPISSENIQYF
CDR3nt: TGCGCCAGCAGCCAAGTTCCAATTAGCAGCGAAAACATTCAGTACTTC

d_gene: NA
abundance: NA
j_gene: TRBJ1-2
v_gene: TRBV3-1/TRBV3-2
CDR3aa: CASSQASDYGYTF
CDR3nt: TGTGCCAGCAGCCAAGCGAGCGACTATGGCTACACCTTC

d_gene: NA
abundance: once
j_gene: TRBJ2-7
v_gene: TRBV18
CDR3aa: CASSSSTELTSYEQYF
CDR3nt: TGTGCCAGCTCTTCTTCGACTGAACTAACCTCCTACGAGCAGTACTTC